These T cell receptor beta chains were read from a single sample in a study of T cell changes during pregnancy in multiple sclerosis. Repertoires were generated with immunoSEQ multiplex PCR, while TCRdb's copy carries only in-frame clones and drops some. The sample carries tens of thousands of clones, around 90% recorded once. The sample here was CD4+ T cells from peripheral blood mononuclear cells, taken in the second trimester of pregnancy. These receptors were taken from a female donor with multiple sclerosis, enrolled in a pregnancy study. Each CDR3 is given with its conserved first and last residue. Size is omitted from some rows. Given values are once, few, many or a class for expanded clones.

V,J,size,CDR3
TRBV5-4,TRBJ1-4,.,CASSLANEKLFF
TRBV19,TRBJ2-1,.,CASSIDRNEQFF
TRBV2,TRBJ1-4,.,CASSGYGEKLFF
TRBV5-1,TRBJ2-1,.,CASSFGWSTTSNEQFF
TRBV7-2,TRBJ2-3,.,CASSTGQGPNTQYF
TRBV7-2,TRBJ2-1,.,CASSLASGGGDEQFF
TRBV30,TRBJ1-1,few,CAWSVRLEEAFF
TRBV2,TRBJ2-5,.,CASSEGLGTRKETQYF
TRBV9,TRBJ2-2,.,CASSVREGKTGELFF
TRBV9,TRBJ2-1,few,CASSVTPGSHEQFF
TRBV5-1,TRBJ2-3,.,CASSLADRGQGDTQYF
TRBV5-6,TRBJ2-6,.,CASSKTVVGANVLTF
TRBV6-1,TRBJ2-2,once,CASSDTTVITGELFF
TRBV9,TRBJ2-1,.,CASSAGTSGSNEQFF
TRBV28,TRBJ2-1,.,CASAFPSGSNEQFF
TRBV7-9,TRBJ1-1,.,CASSPAQAGALTEAFF
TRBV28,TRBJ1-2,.,CASSLWDRANYGYTF
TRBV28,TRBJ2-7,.,CASSLRQVLEQYF